This entry describes one T cell receptor (beta chain). This sample stems from a study of cytomegalovirus exposure and HLA in healthy donors. Both 60 Vbeta primers and 13 Jbeta primers went into the PCR. Sequencing used immunoSEQ multiplex PCR; TCRdb keeps in-frame clones, though not all of them. In the table there are 150,000 to 200,000 clones, roughly 87% of which are singletons. Per the germline V gene, CDR1 is SGDLS and CDR2 is YYNGEE. V lost 0 bases and J 5 bases, leaving 9 bases between the germline ends. The CDR3 extends over 13 amino acids. Sequencing was carried out using PBMCs. The TCR originated in a girl under three years old in good health and CMV-seronegative. The V and J genes are TRBV9 and TRBJ2-7; TRBD1 might be the D (6 bases). The CDR3 DNA follows: TGTGCCAGCAGCGTAGTTCCAGGGGACGAGCAGTACTTC. It encodes CASSVVPGDEQYF.